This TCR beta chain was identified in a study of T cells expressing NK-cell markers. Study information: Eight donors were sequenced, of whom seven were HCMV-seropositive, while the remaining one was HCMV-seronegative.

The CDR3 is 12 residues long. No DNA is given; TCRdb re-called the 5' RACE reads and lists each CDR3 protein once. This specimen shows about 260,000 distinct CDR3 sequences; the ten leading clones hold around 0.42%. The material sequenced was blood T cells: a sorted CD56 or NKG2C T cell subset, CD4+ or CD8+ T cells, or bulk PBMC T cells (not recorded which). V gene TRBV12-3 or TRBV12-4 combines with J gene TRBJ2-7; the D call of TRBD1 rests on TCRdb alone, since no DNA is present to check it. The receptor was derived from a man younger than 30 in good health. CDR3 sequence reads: CASRGGKDEQYF.